This TCR beta chain comes out of a study of blood T cell repertoires in COVID-19. Overall study: Sample material is recorded as cDNA or gDNA derived from T cells, B-cell-depleted T cells, or PBMCs.

The assay was immunoSEQ multiplex PCR, and TCRdb's table has in-frame clones only and misses some. The table records approximately 270,000 clones, around 88% of them present only once. CDR3 size: 15 residues. V was clipped by 3 bases and J by 1 base; unmatched bases: 6. Germline V gene sequence: CDR1 GTSNPN, CDR2 SVGIG (reference sequence). The specimen was peripheral blood. The clonotype originates from a young man with acute or convalescent COVID-19. The rearrangement joins TRBV30 to TRBJ1-5; TRBD1 matches at 7 bases. The chain's CDR3 is CAWSPDRTSNQPQHF. The CDR3 DNA reads TGTGCCTGGAGCCCGGACAGGACCAGCAATCAGCCCCAGCATTTT.